Shown below are 24 T cell receptor beta chains from a single sample sequenced in a study of CD8 T cells in ankylosing spondylitis. TCRdb redid the calling of the 5' RACE reads with MiXCR, one entry per CDR3 protein. The table lists about 240,000 distinct CDR3 sequences, about 10% of them singletons. Source material: blood, either unsorted or a sorted T cell fraction (not recorded which). These receptors were collected from a male donor with ankylosing spondylitis or in good health (not recorded which).

This clonotype has ten or more counts. The gene calls are TRBV27 and TRBJ1-1, with 10 bases that match TRBD1. Germline trimming cut 6 bases from V and 0 bases from J; bases unmatched to any gene: 13. Per germline, CDR1 MNHEY and CDR2 SMNVEV (reference sequence). This CDR3 is built from 18 residues. The chain's CDR3 is CASSQKDRGLGVNTEAFF. The DNA for the CDR3 is TGTGCCAGCAGCCAGAAAGACAGGGGGCTTGGGGTGAACACTGAAGCTTTCTTT.

V and J are TRBV11-2 and TRBJ2-1, with D hard to call. CDR1 SGHAT and CDR2 FQNNGV come from the germline V gene. CDR3 length: 16 residues. The V end lost 5 bases, the J end lost 7 bases, and 21 bases lay between the germline ends. The CDR3 bases are TGTGCCAGCAGCCTACAAGAACTTGGGGTCGGGAATGAGCAGTTCTTC. It yields the protein CASSLQELGVGNEQFF.

The V call is TRBV7-7, the J call TRBJ2-3; 8 nucleotides agree with TRBD1. Germline V CDR1 and CDR2: SSHAT, FNYEAQ (reference sequence). CDR3 size: 16 residues. J was trimmed by 3 bases and V by 1 base; bases with no gene match: 6. The CDR3 DNA follows: TGTGCCAGCAGCTTAGGGCCAGGGGGCTGGACAGATACGCAGTATTTT. It encodes CASSLGPGGWTDTQYF.

At least ten counts were recorded for this clonotype. The rearrangement links TRBV5-1 to TRBJ2-2; perhaps TRBD1 as D (7 bases). V lost 8 bases and J 4 bases, leaving 15 bases between the germline ends. CDR1 SGHRS and CDR2 YFSETQ come from the germline V gene. The CDR3 spans 14 residues. The CDR3 region has the DNA TGCGCCAGTAAGGGGGCGCGGGGCACCGGGGAGCTGTTTTTT. It specifies CASKGARGTGELFF. Full variable domain (remainder filled in from reference TRBV5-1 and TRBJ2-2): KAGVTQTPRYLIKTRGQQVTLSCSPISGHRSVSWYQQTPGQGLQFLFEYFSETQRNKGNFPGRFSGRQFSNSRSEMNVSTLELGDSALYLCASKGARGTGELFFGEGSRLTVL.

The sample holds many counts of this clonotype. V and J are TRBV3-1 and TRBJ2-1, with D tentatively TRBD1 (5 bases). CDR3 length: 16 residues. Between the trimmed V and J ends, which lost 3 bases and 1 base, there was a span of 13 bases. The germline gives CDR1 LGHDT, CDR2 YNNKEL (reference sequence). CDR3: CASSQGTRVSYNEQFF. DNA of the CDR3: TGTGCCAGCAGCCAGGGCACCAGGGTATCCTACAATGAGCAGTTCTTC.

This clonotype was seen more than once but under ten times. The V and J genes are TRBV12-3 or TRBV12-4 and TRBJ2-1; D may be TRBD2 (6 bases). The ends were cut back, 6 bases at V and 0 bases at J, with 12 bases in the middle. The CDR3 has 15 residues. As DNA, the CDR3 is TGTGCCAGCAGCGCCCGGGGGAGCTCCTACAATGAGCAGTTCTTC. Translating it yields CASSARGSSYNEQFF.

This clonotype showed up many times. This chain joins TRBV9 and TRBJ2-1; TRBD2 might be the D (6 bases). The CDR3 has 16 amino acids. Germline lookup yields CDR1 SGDLS and CDR2 YYNGEE. The V and J ends lost 0 bases and 0 bases respectively, with 10 bases between them. The CDR3 loop is CASSVGRGSSYNEQFF. The CDR3, as DNA: TGTGCCAGCAGCGTAGGTCGGGGGAGCTCCTACAATGAGCAGTTCTTC. The entire variable domain, with the rest obtained from reference TRBV9 and TRBJ2-1, is as follows: DSGVTQTPKHLITATGQRVTLRCSPRSGDLSVYWYQQSLDQGLQFLIQYYNGEERAKGNILERFSAQQFPDLHSELNLSSLELGDSALYFCASSVGRGSSYNEQFFGPGTRLTVL.

This clonotype was observed at least ten times. This chain joins TRBV5-1 and TRBJ2-7; no clear D. The germline CDR1 and CDR2 sequences are SGHRS and YFSETQ. The CDR3 has 14 amino acids. Trimming pared 4 bases from V and 4 bases from J, leaving 15 bases between. As DNA, the CDR3 is TGCGCCAGCAGCCTTCGCGGCTTACCATACGAGCAGTACTTC. Its protein is CASSLRGLPYEQYF. Using reference TRBV5-1 and TRBJ2-7 for the parts outside the CDR3, the full variable domain is KAGVTQTPRYLIKTRGQQVTLSCSPISGHRSVSWYQQTPGQGLQFLFEYFSETQRNKGNFPGRFSGRQFSNSRSEMNVSTLELGDSALYLCASSLRGLPYEQYFGPGTRLTVT.

This clonotype was counted only a few times. The chain combines TRBV20-1 with TRBJ1-1; no clear D. The CDR3 is made up of 14 amino acids. V dropped 0 bases and J dropped 1 base, with 9 bases sitting between them. CDR1 DFQATT and CDR2 SNEGSKA come from the germline V gene (reference sequence). DNA of the CDR3: TGCAGTGCTAGAGAAGGCGGGAGGAACACTGAAGCTTTCTTT. Its translation: CSAREGGRNTEAFF.

This clonotype has ten or more counts. This rearrangement joins TRBV5-1 to TRBJ1-1; 10 bases agree with TRBD1. V shed 4 bases, J shed 5 bases, and the junction held 8 bases outside the gene matches. Germline CDR1 SGHRS, CDR2 YFSETQ. This CDR3 region has 15 residues. The CDR3 DNA sequence: TGCGCCAGCAGCGCCCGGACAGGGGGGAGGACTGAAGCTTTCTTT. This translates into CASSARTGGRTEAFF.

This clonotype occurred a few times. The chain recombines TRBV10-3 with TRBJ2-1; the D gene is possibly TRBD2 (6 bases). Trimming shortened V by 3 bases and J by 6 bases, and 9 bases separated the two germline ends. This CDR3 has 13 residues. Germline V lookup: CDR1 ENHRY, CDR2 SYGVKD. The CDR3 DNA sequence: TGTGCCATCAGTGACCTGACTAGCAATGAGCAGTTCTTC. Its protein is CAISDLTSNEQFF.

At least ten counts were recorded for this clonotype. The chain recombines TRBV5-1 with TRBJ2-1; 9 bases agree with TRBD1. The length of the CDR3 is 15 residues. Germline CDR1 and CDR2: SGHRS and YFSETQ. Trimming took 4 bases from V and 7 from J; bases not matched to a gene: 9. The CDR3 loop reads CASSTLGQGPNEQFF. CDR3 in DNA: TGCGCCAGCAGCACCCTGGGACAGGGACCTAATGAGCAGTTCTTC.

The rearrangement joins TRBV5-5 to TRBJ2-3, with 9 bases fitting TRBD1. V lost 7 bases, J lost 2 bases, and 8 bases stayed unmatched. Germline V lookup: CDR1 SGHKS, CDR2 YYEKEE (reference sequence). CDR3 length: 15 amino acids. DNA for the CDR3: TGTGCCAGCCTTCGGGGGACAGGGTTCACAGATACGCAGTATTTT. Translated: CASLRGTGFTDTQYF.

In this sample, this clonotype turned up many times. V gene TRBV29-1 combines with J gene TRBJ2-5; possible D gene TRBD1, 5 bases. This CDR3 region has 11 residues. Trimming stripped 3 bases from V and 5 bases from J, with 7 bases between. Germline-derived CDR1 and CDR2 are SQVTM and ANQGSEA. The CDR3 spells CSVDAGETQYF. DNA for the CDR3: TGCAGCGTTGATGCAGGGGAGACCCAGTACTTC.

This clonotype was seen repeatedly, ten times or more. V usage is TRBV20-1 and J usage is TRBJ2-2, with TRBD2 matching 8 bases. Germline-derived CDR1 and CDR2 are DFQATT and SNEGSKA (reference sequence). The CDR3 loop spans 14 amino acids. The V segment lost 3 bases and the J segment 3 bases; nucleotides outside the gene matches: 3. DNA for the CDR3: TGCAGTGCTAGCGGGGGGGTTGACACCGGGGAGCTGTTTTTT. As protein: CSASGGVDTGELFF.

This clonotype occurred many times. The V and J genes are TRBV12-3 or TRBV12-4 and TRBJ1-6; the D gene is possibly TRBD1 (6 bases). Trimming took 6 bases from V and 4 from J, leaving 16 bases between them. This CDR3 comprises 16 residues. The CDR3 coding sequence is TGTGCCAGCAGAGACGACAGGCGCAATTATAATTCACCCCTCCACTTT. Protein: CASRDDRRNYNSPLHF.

In its sample, this clonotype was seen many times. V and J are TRBV5-1 and TRBJ1-2, with 10 bases that match TRBD1. The CDR3 is 13 amino acids. The J segment lost 8 bases and the V segment lost 5 bases, leaving 6 bases of the junction unmatched. Germline assignment: CDR1 SGHRS and CDR2 YFSETQ. This chain's CDR3 is CASSLGQGEGYTF. The CDR3 DNA is TGCGCCAGCAGTCTCGGACAGGGGGAAGGCTACACCTTC.

The sample holds a few counts of this clonotype. The chain recombines TRBV3-1 with TRBJ2-3; TRBD2 aligns across 7 bases. Germline V CDR1 and CDR2: LGHDT, YNNKEL (reference sequence). CDR3 length: 15 residues. The V and J ends lost 7 bases and 2 bases, in that order; junction bases with no gene match: 9. CDR3 protein: CASMRGDYDTDTQYF. The CDR3 region has the DNA TGTGCCAGCATGCGAGGGGACTATGACACAGATACGCAGTATTTT.

This chain connects TRBV2 to TRBJ2-2; perhaps TRBD2 as D (5 bases). V lost 0 bases and J 0 bases, leaving 14 bases between the germline ends. The CDR3 loop spans 18 amino acids. Germline V lookup: CDR1 SNHLY, CDR2 FYNNEI. The CDR3 coding sequence is TGTGCCAGCAGTGAAGCTGCCCGGACGGGGACGAACACCGGGGAGCTGTTTTTT. This sequence encodes CASSEAARTGTNTGELFF.

The chain joins TRBV20-1 to TRBJ2-3; 14 nucleotides agree with TRBD2. The CDR3 loop spans 16 amino acids. Germline V lookup: CDR1 DFQATT, CDR2 SNEGSKA (reference sequence). J was trimmed by 3 bases and V by 0 bases; bases with no gene match: 2. The CDR3, as DNA: TGCAGTGCTAGAGATCGACTAGCGGGAGGGACAGATACGCAGTATTTT. Translating gives CSARDRLAGGTDTQYF.

This clonotype has at least ten counts. This chain links TRBV27 with TRBJ2-6, with D hard to call. V gave up 6 bases and J gave up 1 base, with 10 bases separating them. The length of the CDR3 is 15 residues. Germline V gene data show CDR1 as MNHEY and CDR2 as SMNVEV (reference sequence). DNA of the CDR3: TGTGCCAGCAGAAATATCGCGTCTGGGGCCAACGTCCTGACTTTC. This gives the protein CASRNIASGANVLTF.

This clonotype was counted ten times or more. The chain links TRBV12-3 or TRBV12-4 to TRBJ2-1; the D gene is possibly TRBD1 (5 bases). The CDR3 is 15 residues long. Trimming left V 3 bases short and J 3 bases short, with 12 bases between. This CDR3 reads CASSFVGPGYNEQFF. The CDR3 nucleotides are TGTGCCAGCAGTTTTGTGGGGCCTGGCTACAATGAGCAGTTCTTC.

At least ten counts were recorded for this clonotype. The V gene is TRBV7-3, the J gene TRBJ1-1; D not resolved. The V end lost 4 bases, the J end lost 1 base, and 7 bases lay between the germline ends. This CDR3 comprises 13 residues. From germline, CDR1 is SGHTA and CDR2 FQGTGA. CDR3 DNA: TGTGCCAGCAGCTCGGACGGGAACACTGAAGCTTTCTTT. Its translation is CASSSDGNTEAFF.

This clonotype occurred many times. The J gene is TRBJ2-3, the V gene TRBV5-1; tentatively, D is TRBD2 (6 bases). There are 13 residues in the CDR3. CDR1 is SGHRS and CDR2 is YFSETQ in the germline V gene. The V and J ends lost 0 bases and 14 bases respectively, with 16 bases between them. CDR3 nucleotide sequence: TGCGCCAGCAGCTTGGCCCGGGACTCGGCGTGGTATTTT. Protein product: CASSLARDSAWYF.